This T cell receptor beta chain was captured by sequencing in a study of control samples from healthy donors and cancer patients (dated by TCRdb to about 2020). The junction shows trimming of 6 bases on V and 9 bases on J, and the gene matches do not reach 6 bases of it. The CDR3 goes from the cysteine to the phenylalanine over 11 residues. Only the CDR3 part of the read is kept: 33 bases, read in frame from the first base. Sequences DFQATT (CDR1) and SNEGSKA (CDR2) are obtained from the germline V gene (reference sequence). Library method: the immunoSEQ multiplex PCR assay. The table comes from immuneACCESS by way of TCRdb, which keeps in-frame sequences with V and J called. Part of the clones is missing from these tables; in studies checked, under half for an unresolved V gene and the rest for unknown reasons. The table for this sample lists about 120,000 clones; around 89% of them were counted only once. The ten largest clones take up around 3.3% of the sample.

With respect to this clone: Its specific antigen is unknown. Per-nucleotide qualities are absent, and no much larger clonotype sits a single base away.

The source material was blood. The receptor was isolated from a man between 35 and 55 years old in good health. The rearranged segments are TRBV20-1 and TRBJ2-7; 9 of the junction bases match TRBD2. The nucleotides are TGCAGTGCCTATCTAGCGGGGTGGCAGTACTTC. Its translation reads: CSAYLAGWQYF.